This paragraph covers one T cell receptor beta chain sequence. Its target is not known. All donors qualified as healthy HIV-negative adults and had experienced no recent acute infections or vaccinations. The sample comes from a study of shared clonotypes between healthy human individuals. The assay was immunoSEQ multiplex PCR, and TCRdb's table has in-frame clones only and misses some. The sample lists some 2,100,000 clones; approximately 96% were seen once. Whole-study findings and limits: Across a handful of donors, naive CD4 shared roughly 5%, naive CD8 more than 3%, memory CD4 roughly 2.4%, memory CD8 around 0.36%.

Trimming pared 6 bases from V and 6 bases from J, leaving 15 bases between. The CDR3 covers 14 residues. From germline, CDR1 is MNHNS and CDR2 SASEGT. The V gene is TRBV6-1, the J gene TRBJ1-5, with a weak D call TRBD1 (5 bases). This TCR came from a man aged 18 to 29 in good health. The sample comprised naive CD4+ T cells sorted from blood. Subset indicated: CD45RA+ positively selected. The CDR3 here is CASRYTGLSQPQHF. The CDR3 region has the DNA TGTGCCAGCAGATATACAGGTCTAAGTCAGCCCCAGCATTTT.